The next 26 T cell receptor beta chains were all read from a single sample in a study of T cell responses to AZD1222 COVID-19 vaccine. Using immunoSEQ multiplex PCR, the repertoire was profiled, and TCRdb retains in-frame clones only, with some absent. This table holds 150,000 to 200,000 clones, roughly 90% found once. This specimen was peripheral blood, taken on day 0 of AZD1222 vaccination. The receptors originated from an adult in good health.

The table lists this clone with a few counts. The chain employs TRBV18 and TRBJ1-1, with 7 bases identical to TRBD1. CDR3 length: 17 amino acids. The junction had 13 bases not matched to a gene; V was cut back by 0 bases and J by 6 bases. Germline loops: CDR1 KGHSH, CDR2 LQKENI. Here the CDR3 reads CASSPPPWEGAISEAFF. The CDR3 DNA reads TGTGCCAGCTCACCACCCCCCTGGGAGGGGGCGATCTCTGAAGCTTTCTTT.

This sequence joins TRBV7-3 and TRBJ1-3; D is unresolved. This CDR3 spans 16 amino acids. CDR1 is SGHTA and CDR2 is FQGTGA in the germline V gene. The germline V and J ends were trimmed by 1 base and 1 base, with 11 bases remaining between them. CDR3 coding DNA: TGTGCCAGCAGCTTAATGGGTCCCTCATCTGGAAACACCATATATTTT. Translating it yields CASSLMGPSSGNTIYF.

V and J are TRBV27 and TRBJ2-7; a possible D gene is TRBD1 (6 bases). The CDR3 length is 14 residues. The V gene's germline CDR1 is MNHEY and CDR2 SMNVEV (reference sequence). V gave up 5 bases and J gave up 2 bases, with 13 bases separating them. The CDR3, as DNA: TGTGCCAGCAGTCCGCTGGACAGAACCTACGAGCAGTACTTC. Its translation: CASSPLDRTYEQYF.

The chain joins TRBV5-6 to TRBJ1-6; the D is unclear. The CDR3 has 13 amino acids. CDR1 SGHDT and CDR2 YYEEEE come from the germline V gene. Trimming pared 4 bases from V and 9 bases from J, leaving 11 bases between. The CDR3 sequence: CASSIRQTSPLHF. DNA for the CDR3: TGTGCCAGCAGCATCCGACAAACTTCACCCCTCCACTTT.

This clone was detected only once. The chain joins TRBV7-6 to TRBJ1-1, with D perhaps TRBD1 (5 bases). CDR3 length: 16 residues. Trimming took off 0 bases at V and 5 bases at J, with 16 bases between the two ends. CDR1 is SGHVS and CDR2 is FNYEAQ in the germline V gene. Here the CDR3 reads CASSLAVGGARTEAFF. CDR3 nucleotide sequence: TGTGCCAGCAGCTTAGCGGTGGGAGGGGCGAGGACTGAAGCTTTCTTT.

CDR3 region: CASSFTGQGRYEQYF. CDR3 nucleotide sequence: TGTGCCAGCAGCTTCACGGGACAGGGTCGCTACGAGCAGTACTTC. The chain links TRBV11-2 to TRBJ2-7; 9 bases align to TRBD1. CDR3 size: 15 residues. With V trimmed by 3 bases and J by 3 bases, 6 bases remained unmatched. Germline loops: CDR1 SGHAT, CDR2 FQNNGV.

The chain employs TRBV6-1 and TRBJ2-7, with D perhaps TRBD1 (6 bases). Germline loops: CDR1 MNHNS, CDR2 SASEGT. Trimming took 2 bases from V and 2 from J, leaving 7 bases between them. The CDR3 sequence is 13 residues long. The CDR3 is CASSERDTYEQYF. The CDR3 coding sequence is TGTGCCAGCAGTGAAAGGGACACCTACGAGCAGTACTTC.

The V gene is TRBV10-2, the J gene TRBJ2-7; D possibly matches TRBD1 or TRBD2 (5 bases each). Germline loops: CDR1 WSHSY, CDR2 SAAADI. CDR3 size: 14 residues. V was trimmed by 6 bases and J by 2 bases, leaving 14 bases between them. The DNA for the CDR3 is TGCGCCAGCAGGGGACGGATCGAAACCTACGAGCAGTACTTC. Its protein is CASRGRIETYEQYF.

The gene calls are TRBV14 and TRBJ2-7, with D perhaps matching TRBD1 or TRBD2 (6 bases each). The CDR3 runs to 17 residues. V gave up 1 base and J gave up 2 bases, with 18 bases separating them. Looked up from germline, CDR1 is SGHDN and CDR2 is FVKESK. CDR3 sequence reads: CASSQAPSWGATYEQYF. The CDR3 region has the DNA TGTGCCAGCAGCCAAGCCCCCTCGTGGGGGGCCACCTACGAGCAGTACTTC.

The CDR3 sequence: CASSSLTGELFF. The CDR3 DNA is TGTGCCAGCAGTTCCCTCACCGGGGAGCTGTTTTTT. The chain combines TRBV28 with TRBJ2-2; no clear D gene. CDR1 is MDHEN, CDR2 SYDVKM, per germline. The CDR3 consists of 12 residues. V was trimmed by 4 bases and J by 4 bases, leaving 4 bases between them.

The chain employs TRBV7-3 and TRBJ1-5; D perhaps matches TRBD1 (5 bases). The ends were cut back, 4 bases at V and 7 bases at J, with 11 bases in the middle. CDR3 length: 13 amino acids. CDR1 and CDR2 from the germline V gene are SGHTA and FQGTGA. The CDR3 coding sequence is TGTGCCAGCAGCTCCCAGGGAGGACAGCCCCAGCATTTT. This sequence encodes CASSSQGGQPQHF.

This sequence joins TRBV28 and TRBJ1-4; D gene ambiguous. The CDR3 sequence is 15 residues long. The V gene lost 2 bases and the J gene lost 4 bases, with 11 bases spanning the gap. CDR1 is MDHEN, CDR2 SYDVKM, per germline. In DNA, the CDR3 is TGTGCCAGCAGTTTAACATTCCAGGTTAATGAAAAACTGTTTTTT. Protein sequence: CASSLTFQVNEKLFF.

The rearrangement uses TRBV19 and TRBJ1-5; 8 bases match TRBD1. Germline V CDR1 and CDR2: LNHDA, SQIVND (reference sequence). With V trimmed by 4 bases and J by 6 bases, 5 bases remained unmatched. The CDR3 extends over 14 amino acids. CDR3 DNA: TGTGCCAGTAGTACCGGGACAGGCTTTCAGCCCCAGCATTTT. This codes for CASSTGTGFQPQHF.

The CDR3 reads CATSDAGVSSNQPQHF. As DNA, the CDR3 is TGTGCCACCAGTGATGCAGGGGTGAGTAGCAATCAGCCCCAGCATTTT. The chain recombines TRBV24-1 with TRBJ1-5; possibly TRBD1 for D (6 bases). The germline CDR1 and CDR2 sequences are KGHDR and SFDVKD. The CDR3 has 16 amino acids. V lost 3 bases to trimming and J lost 0 bases, with 11 bases between them.

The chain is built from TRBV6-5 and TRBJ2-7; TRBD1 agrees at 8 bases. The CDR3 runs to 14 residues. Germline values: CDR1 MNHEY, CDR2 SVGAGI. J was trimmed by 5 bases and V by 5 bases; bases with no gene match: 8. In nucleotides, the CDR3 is TGTGCCAGCAGTCGTCGGACAGGGCCCCACGAGCAGTACTTC. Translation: CASSRRTGPHEQYF.

CDR3 in amino acids: CASGQTKAGTTNEKLFF. The CDR3 coding sequence is TGTGCTAGTGGTCAAACAAAGGCGGGGACAACTAATGAAAAACTGTTTTTT. This chain connects TRBV12-5 to TRBJ1-4; D unresolved. Trimming left V 5 bases short and J 0 bases short, with 16 bases between. CDR3 size: 17 residues. In germline, CDR1 is LGHNT, CDR2 FRNRAP.

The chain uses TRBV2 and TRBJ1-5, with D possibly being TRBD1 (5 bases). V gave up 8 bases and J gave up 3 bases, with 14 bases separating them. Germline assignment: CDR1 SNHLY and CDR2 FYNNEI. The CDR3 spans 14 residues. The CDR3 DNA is TGTGCCAGCGCCCGGGGGGGGTTCAATCAGCCCCAGCATTTT. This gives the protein CASARGGFNQPQHF.

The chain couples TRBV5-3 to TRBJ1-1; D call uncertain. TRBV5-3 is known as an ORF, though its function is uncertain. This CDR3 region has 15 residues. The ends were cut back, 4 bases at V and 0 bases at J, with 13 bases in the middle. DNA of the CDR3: TGTGCCAGAAGCCCCTACAGAGCTCTGAACACTGAAGCTTTCTTT. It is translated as CARSPYRALNTEAFF.

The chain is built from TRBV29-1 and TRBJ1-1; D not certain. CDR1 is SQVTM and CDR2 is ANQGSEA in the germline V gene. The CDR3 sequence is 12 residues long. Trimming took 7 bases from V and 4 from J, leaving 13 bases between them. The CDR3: CSAHEDPTEAFF. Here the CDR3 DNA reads TGCAGCGCCCATGAGGATCCCACTGAAGCTTTCTTT. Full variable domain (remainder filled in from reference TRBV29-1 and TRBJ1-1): SAVISQKPSRDICQRGTSLTIQCQVDSQVTMMFWYRQQPGQSLTLIATANQGSEATYESGFVIDKFPISRPNLTFSTLTVSNMSPEDSSIYLCSAHEDPTEAFFGQGTRLTVV.

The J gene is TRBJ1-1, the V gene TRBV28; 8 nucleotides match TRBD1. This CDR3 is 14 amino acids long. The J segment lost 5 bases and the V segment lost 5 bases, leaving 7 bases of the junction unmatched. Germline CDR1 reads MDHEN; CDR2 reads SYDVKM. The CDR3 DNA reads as TGTGCCAGCAGTATAACAGGGGGACGGACTGAAGCTTTCTTT. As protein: CASSITGGRTEAFF. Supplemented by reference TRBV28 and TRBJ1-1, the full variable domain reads DVKVTQSSRYLVKRTGEKVFLECVQDMDHENMFWYRQDPGLGLRLIYFSYDVKMKEKGDIPEGYSVSREKKERFSLILESASTNQTSMYLCASSITGGRTEAFFGQGTRLTVV.

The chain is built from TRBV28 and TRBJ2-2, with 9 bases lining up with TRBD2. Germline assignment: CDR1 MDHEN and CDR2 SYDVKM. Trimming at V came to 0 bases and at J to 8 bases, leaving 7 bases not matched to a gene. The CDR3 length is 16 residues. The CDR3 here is CASSLWLAGVGGELFF. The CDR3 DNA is TGTGCCAGCAGTTTATGGTTAGCGGGAGTCGGTGGGGAGCTGTTTTTT.

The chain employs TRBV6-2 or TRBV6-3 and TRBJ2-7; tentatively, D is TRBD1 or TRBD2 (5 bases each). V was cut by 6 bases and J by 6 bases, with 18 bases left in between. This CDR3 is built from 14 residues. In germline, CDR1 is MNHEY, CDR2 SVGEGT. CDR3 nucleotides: TGTGCCAGCAGCTCCGGGACCCCGAAGGGCGAGCAGTACTTC. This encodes CASSSGTPKGEQYF.

The DNA for the CDR3 is TGTGCCTGGAGACTGGACAGGGCGGACACTGAAGCTTTCTTT. As protein: CAWRLDRADTEAFF. The rearrangement uses TRBV30 and TRBJ1-1; 8 positions agree with TRBD1. Trimming cost V 3 bases and J 3 bases; bases outside gene matches: 6. The CDR3 totals 14 residues. Germline V gene data show CDR1 as GTSNPN and CDR2 as SVGIG (reference sequence).

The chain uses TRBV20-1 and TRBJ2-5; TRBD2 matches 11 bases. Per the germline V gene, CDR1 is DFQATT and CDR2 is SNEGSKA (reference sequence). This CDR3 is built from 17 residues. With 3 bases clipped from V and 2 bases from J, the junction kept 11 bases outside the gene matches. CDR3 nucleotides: TGCAGTGCTAGTGGGCTAGCGGGGGGCTTAACTCAAGAGACCCAGTACTTC. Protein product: CSASGLAGGLTQETQYF.

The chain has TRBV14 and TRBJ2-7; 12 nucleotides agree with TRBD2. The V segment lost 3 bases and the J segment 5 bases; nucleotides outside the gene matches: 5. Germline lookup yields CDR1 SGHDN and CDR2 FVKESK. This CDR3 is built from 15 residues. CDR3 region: CASSQASGRVNEQYF. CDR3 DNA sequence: TGTGCCAGCAGCCAGGCTAGCGGGAGGGTCAACGAGCAGTACTTC.

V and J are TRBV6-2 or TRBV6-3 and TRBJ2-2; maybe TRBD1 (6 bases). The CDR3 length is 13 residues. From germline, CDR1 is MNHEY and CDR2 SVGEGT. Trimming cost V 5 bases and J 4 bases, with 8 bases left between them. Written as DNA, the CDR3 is TGTGCCAGCAGTGCACAGGGCACCGGGGAGCTGTTTTTT. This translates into CASSAQGTGELFF.